Below, 3 T cell receptor beta chains from the same sample are listed, as sequenced in a study of CD8+ T cells in alopecia areata (dated 2018 in TCRdb). The library relied on the immunoSEQ multiplex PCR assay. For TCR sequencing, RNA was extracted from every sample and reverse transcribed into cDNA to serve as template. Held by TCRdb, this immuneACCESS table contains in-frame sequences only and omits some clones. Under half of the omission traces to an unresolved V gene where checked; the cause of the rest is unknown. Within this sample are over 70,000 clones, with around 60% of them counted one time only. The top ten constitute 23% of the sample. This specimen's time point label, per the study, means: less than 25 weeks on oral tofacitinib. This specimen's treatment or condition label, interpreted: oral pan-JAK inhibitor, 5-10 mg twice daily. The sample in question was CD8+ T cells sorted from blood, obtained at week 24, from a patient treated with tofacitinib. These receptors were obtained from a human donor with alopecia areata.

The chain links TRBV10-3 to TRBJ1-1, with D tentatively TRBD1 (5 bases). The CDR3 extends over 15 amino acids. The germline CDR1 and CDR2 sequences are ENHRY and SYGVKD. V dropped 4 bases and J dropped 4 bases, with 16 bases sitting between them. The CDR3 sequence: CAISGSQGRGTEAFF. The CDR3 DNA sequence: TGTGCCATCAGTGGCTCCCAGGGAAGGGGCACTGAAGCTTTCTTT.

This clone was found once. The chain is built from TRBV7-3 and TRBJ2-2; a weak D match, TRBD1 (6 bases). CDR3 length: 15 amino acids. CDR1 is SGHTA, CDR2 FQGTGA, per germline. Trimming cost V 5 bases and J 0 bases, with 10 bases left between them. CDR3 protein: CASSKGTTNTGELFF. In DNA form, the CDR3 reads TGTGCCAGCAGCAAAGGGACAACGAACACCGGGGAGCTGTTTTTT. Full variable domain (outside the CDR3, taken from reference TRBV7-3 and TRBJ2-2): GAGVSQTPSNKVTEKGKYVELRCDPISGHTALYWYRQSLGQGPEFLIYFQGTGAADDSGLPNDRFFAVRPEGSVSTLKIQRTERGDSAVYLCASSKGTTNTGELFFGEGSRLTVL.

This chain uses TRBV28 with TRBJ2-3; 11 nucleotides agree with TRBD2. Unmatched junction bases numbered 4, after V lost 3 bases and J lost 8 bases. This CDR3 is built from 14 residues. Germline V gives CDR1 MDHEN, CDR2 SYDVKM. This CDR3 is CASSFGSGRATQYF. CDR3 DNA sequence: TGTGCCAGCAGTTTCGGTAGCGGGAGGGCTACGCAGTATTTT.